This TCR beta chain is drawn from a study of monozygotic twins with inflammatory bowel disease. Study-level findings and limits: The co-twins with IBD showed lower TCRbeta diversity (inverse Simpson) than their healthy siblings.

This CDR3 comprises 12 residues. Germline CDR1 SGHTA, CDR2 FQGTGA. Total RNA input per TCR library was 3,500 to 4,500 ng. TCRdb re-called the 5' RACE reads and gives one entry per CDR3 protein, without DNA. The sample has fewer than 200,000 distinct CDR3 sequences. Donors each contributed one blood sample measuring less than 3 ml. As for this clonotype: No antigen is known for it.

The chain uses TRBV7-3 and TRBJ2-1. Sequencing input: blood. The clonotype originates from a human donor with ulcerative colitis or Crohn's disease, or a healthy co-twin of an affected twin (not recorded which). The CDR3: CASSHNRNEQFF.